This TCR beta chain was identified in a study of read filtering for tumor transcriptome and immune sequencing. From roughly 400 ng of RNA, a library with molecular barcoded alpha/delta and beta/gamma adaptors was made. TCRdb re-derived calls from the reads in MiXCR, one entry per CDR3 protein. The table records about 35,000 distinct CDR3 sequences, roughly an eighth of them present only once. CDR3 length: 18 amino acids. The ends were cut back, 0 bases at V and 3 bases at J, with 22 bases in the middle. This clonotype was seen many times. The V gene is TRBV5-7, the J gene TRBJ2-7, with D unclear. TRBV5-7 has ORF status, its function being uncertain. Material: a population of CD138-negative cells sorted from bone marrow. The origin of this receptor is a donor aged 40 or over with multiple myeloma. CDR3 DNA sequence: TGTGCCAGCAGCTTGGAGGACCCAGGCAGACGAAACATCTACGAGCAGTACTTC. Protein: CASSLEDPGRRNIYEQYF.